This T cell receptor beta chain was sequenced for a study of cytomegalovirus exposure and HLA in healthy donors. This CDR3 is built from 14 residues. Germline assignment: CDR1 MDHEN and CDR2 SYDVKM. The V gene lost 8 bases and the J gene lost 4 bases, with 17 bases spanning the gap. Primers: 60 Vbeta forward and 13 Jbeta reverse. The protocol was immunoSEQ multiplex PCR, while the TCRdb copy is restricted to in-frame clones and leaves out a portion. The table lists over 65,000 clones, about 82% of them singletons. V is TRBV28 and J is TRBJ1-2; maybe TRBD1 (5 bases). Sample: PBMCs. The clonotype originates from a woman aged 30 to 39 in good health and CMV-seronegative. The CDR3 nucleotides read TGTGCCAGCTGGGCCCTCCAGGGATTCTATGGCTACACCTTC. This gives the protein CASWALQGFYGYTF.